A single sample gave rise to the 2 T cell receptor beta chains below, sequenced in a study of blood T cell repertoires in COVID-19. Assay used: immunoSEQ multiplex PCR; TCRdb lists only in-frame clones, some missing. The sample carries about 150,000 clones, over 60% recorded once. Input material: peripheral blood. The receptors were gathered from a man aged 80 or over with acute or convalescent COVID-19.

The chain combines TRBV15 with TRBJ1-1, with a weak D call TRBD1 (6 bases). The germline V gene has CDR1 LNHNV and CDR2 YYDKDF (reference sequence). The germline V and J ends were trimmed by 0 bases and 4 bases, with 9 bases remaining between them. The CDR3 has 14 amino acids. DNA of the CDR3: TGTGCCACCAGCAGAGATGTGGGGGCCACTGAAGCTTTCTTT. This codes for CATSRDVGATEAFF.

The V and J genes are TRBV11-2 and TRBJ1-1; 7 bases map to TRBD1. Germline loops: CDR1 SGHAT, CDR2 FQNNGV. This CDR3 region has 14 residues. The trim removed 2 bases at V and 4 bases at J, leaving 4 bases unmatched. The CDR3 region is CASSLSTGATEAFF. CDR3 in DNA: TGTGCCAGCAGCTTATCTACAGGGGCCACTGAAGCTTTCTTT.